The 8 T cell receptor beta chains below all came from one sample that was sequenced in a study of Tregs in tolerant kidney transplant recipients (dated by TCRdb to between 2018 and 2020). The protocol used for the library was the immunoSEQ multiplex PCR assay. What TCRdb holds here is the immuneACCESS table cut down to in-frame rearrangements. Part of the clones is not present; checked against another copy, under half of the missing clones reflect an unresolved V gene, and the others are unexplained. The sample's table lists a count of 50,000 or so clones. The ten most abundant clones make up under 0.9% of the sample. According to the study, the label for this sample's time point signals: blood sample drawn before combined kidney and bone marrow transplant. The source material was CD4+ T cells from blood, sampled before the transplant. These receptors were collected from a human donor who received a combined kidney and bone marrow transplant.

On this clone itself: Coverage ceases 3 residues before the CDR3 finishes, and the germline J gene fills in the end. This rearrangement joins TRBV30 to TRBJ1-2, with a possible D match to TRBD1 (5 bases). Germline V lookup: CDR1 GTSNPN, CDR2 SVGIG (reference sequence). This CDR3 has 14 residues. This CDR3 is CAWEDSSRSVGYTF. Incomplete CDR3 DNA: TGTGCCTGGGAAGACAGCTCCCGGTCGGTCGGC.

On this clone: The read terminates 3 residues before the CDR3 end, so the remaining end is supplied by the germline J gene. The V and J genes are TRBV11-2 and TRBJ2-3; D is uncertain. Germline lookup yields CDR1 SGHAT and CDR2 FQNNGV. Trimming took 5 bases from V and 0 from J, leaving 9 bases between them. This CDR3 contains 14 residues. CDR3 region: CASSPSWSTDTQYF. The sequenced part of the CDR3 DNA is TGTGCCAGCAGCCCCAGTTGGAGCACAGATACG.

Points on this clone: The observed sequence ends 3 residues before the CDR3 terminus, with the missing tail filled in from the germline J gene. The chain recombines TRBV18 with TRBJ2-3; a possible D gene is TRBD2 (6 bases). V lost 5 bases and J 4 bases, leaving 19 bases between the germline ends. CDR1 and CDR2 (germline): KGHSH, LQKENI. CDR3 size: 16 residues. The sequenced CDR3 bases are TGTGCCAGCTCAATTTCCGGGACTGCCGGACCAGATACG. This codes for CASSISGTAGPDT. The CDR3, in full, reads CASSISGTAGPDTQYF.

Concerning this clone: The sequence runs out 3 residues before the end of the CDR3; the remainder is reconstructed from the germline J gene. J is TRBJ1-5 and V is TRBV7-9; 7 nucleotides align to TRBD1. The CDR3 runs 14 residues. V gave up 5 bases and J gave up 2 bases; unmatched junction bases: 3. Germline CDR1 reads SEHNR; CDR2 reads FQNEAQ (reference sequence). The sequenced part of the CDR3 DNA is TGTGCCAGCAGCCCCGGGACAGGCAATCAGCCC. Translation gives CASSPGTGNQP. The CDR3 in its entirety is CASSPGTGNQPQHF.

Points on this clone: The read stops 3 residues short of the end of the CDR3; the missing end is completed from the germline J gene. This chain links TRBV18 with TRBJ2-5, with 7 nucleotides matching TRBD1. Germline loops: CDR1 KGHSH, CDR2 LQKENI. The CDR3 has 14 amino acids. V shed 4 bases, J shed 2 bases, and the junction held 4 bases outside the gene matches. The CDR3 DNA, read in part, is TGTGCCAGCTCACGAACCAGGGGGCAAGAGACC. It codes for CASSRTRGQET. The CDR3 as a whole reads CASSRTRGQETQYF. The variable domain in full, with the rest retrieved from reference TRBV18 and TRBJ2-5, is NAGVMQNPRHLVRRRGQEARLRCSPMKGHSHVYWYRQLPEEGLKFMVYLQKENIIDESGMPKERFSAEFPKEGPSILRIQQVVRGDSAAYFCASSRTRGQETQYFGPGTRLLVL.

Concerning this clone: The CDR3 end falls 3 residues outside the read, so it is completed with the germline J gene. This chain joins TRBV7-9 and TRBJ1-4; 9 bases match TRBD1. This CDR3 region has 14 residues. V lost 5 bases and J lost 8; bases outside the gene matches: 6. Germline V CDR1 and CDR2: SEHNR, FQNEAQ (reference sequence). The part of the CDR3 DNA that was read is TGTGCCAGCAGCCCAGGGACAGGGCGGGAAAAA. It translates to CASSPGTGREK. In full, the CDR3 reads CASSPGTGREKLFF.

As regards this clone: Read coverage stops 3 residues before the CDR3 terminus; the germline J gene supplies the remainder. V and J are TRBV5-1 and TRBJ2-2, with 7 bases matching TRBD1. Germline V gene data show CDR1 as SGHRS and CDR2 as YFSETQ. The CDR3 runs to 16 residues. V shed 0 bases, J shed 0 bases, and the junction held 2 bases outside the gene matches. The CDR3 reads CASSLVGTANTGELFF. Incomplete CDR3 DNA: TGCGCCAGCAGCTTGGTCGGGACAGCGAACACCGGGGAG.

For this clone: The sequenced fragment ends 3 residues before the CDR3 boundary, so the rest is inferred from the germline J gene. J is TRBJ2-7 and V is TRBV19; TRBD1 agrees at 10 bases. CDR1 and CDR2 from the germline V gene are LNHDA and SQIVND (reference sequence). CDR3 length: 15 amino acids. V was clipped by 6 bases and J by 2 bases; unmatched bases: 7. CDR3 DNA (partial): TGTGCCAGTAGCCCCCGGGACAGGGGCACCTACGAG. This codes for CASSPRDRGTYE. The whole CDR3 protein reads CASSPRDRGTYEQYF.